This T cell receptor beta chain appears in the sequencing data of a study of T cell repertoires in cytomegalovirus infection. Study-wide context: A matching HLA type, together with CMV infection, was signaled by public TCR beta signatures.

TCRdb itself ran the reads through MiXCR, one entry per CDR3 protein. The repertoire consists of around 240,000 distinct CDR3 sequences, with approximately 22% occurring once and the leading ten covering roughly 18%. The germline gives CDR1 MDHEN, CDR2 SYDVKM. This CDR3 contains 13 residues. V lost 3 bases, J lost 8 bases, and 4 bases stayed unmatched. This clonotype was observed at least ten times. Its target is unknown. Findings and limits, study-wide: People with CMV and the relevant HLA were identified by cumulative public TCR beta family frequency.

The TCR sequence derives from a human donor in good health (CMV status not recorded). Some clones in this sample may be carry-over from other donors' samples. V usage is TRBV28 and J usage is TRBJ1-2, with 9 bases lining up with TRBD1. What was sequenced was CD8+ T cells from PBMCs. In nucleotides, the CDR3 is TGTGCCAGCAGTTTTAACAGGGGGCAAGGCTACACCTTC. This sequence encodes CASSFNRGQGYTF.